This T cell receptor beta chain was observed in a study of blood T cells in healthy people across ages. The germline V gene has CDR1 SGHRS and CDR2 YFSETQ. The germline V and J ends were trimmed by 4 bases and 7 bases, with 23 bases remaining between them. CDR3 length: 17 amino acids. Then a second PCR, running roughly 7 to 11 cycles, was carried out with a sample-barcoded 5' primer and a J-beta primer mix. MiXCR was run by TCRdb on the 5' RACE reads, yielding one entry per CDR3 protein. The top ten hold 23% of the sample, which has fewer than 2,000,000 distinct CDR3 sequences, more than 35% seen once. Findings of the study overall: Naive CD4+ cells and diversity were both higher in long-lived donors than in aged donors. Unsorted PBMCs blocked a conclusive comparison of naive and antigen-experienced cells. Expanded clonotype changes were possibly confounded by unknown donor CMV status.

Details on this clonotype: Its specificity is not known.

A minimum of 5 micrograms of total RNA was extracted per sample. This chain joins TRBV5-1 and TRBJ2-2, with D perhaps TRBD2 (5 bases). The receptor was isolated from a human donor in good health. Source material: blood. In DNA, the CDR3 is TGCGCCAGCAGCCCGTCTGACCCTCGGGGAGTCGGCGGGGAGCTGTTTTTT. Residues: CASSPSDPRGVGGELFF. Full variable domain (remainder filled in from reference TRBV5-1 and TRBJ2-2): KAGVTQTPRYLIKTRGQQVTLSCSPISGHRSVSWYQQTPGQGLQFLFEYFSETQRNKGNFPGRFSGRQFSNSRSEMNVSTLELGDSALYLCASSPSDPRGVGGELFFGEGSRLTVL.